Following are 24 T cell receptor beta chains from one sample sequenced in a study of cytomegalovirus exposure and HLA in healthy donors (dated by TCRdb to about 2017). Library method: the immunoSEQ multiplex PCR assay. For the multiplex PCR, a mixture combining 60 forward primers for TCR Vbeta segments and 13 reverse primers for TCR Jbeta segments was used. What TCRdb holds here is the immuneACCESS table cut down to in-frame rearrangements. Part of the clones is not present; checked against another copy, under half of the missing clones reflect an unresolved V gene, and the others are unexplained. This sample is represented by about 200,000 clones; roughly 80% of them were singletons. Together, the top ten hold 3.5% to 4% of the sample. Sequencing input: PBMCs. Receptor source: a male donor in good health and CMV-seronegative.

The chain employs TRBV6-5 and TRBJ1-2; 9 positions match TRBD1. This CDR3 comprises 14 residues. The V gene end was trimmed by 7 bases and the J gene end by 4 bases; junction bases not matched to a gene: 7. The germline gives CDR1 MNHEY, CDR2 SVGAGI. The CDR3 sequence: CASKTGGQSYGYTF. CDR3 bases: TGTGCCAGCAAGACAGGGGGACAGAGCTATGGCTACACCTTC.

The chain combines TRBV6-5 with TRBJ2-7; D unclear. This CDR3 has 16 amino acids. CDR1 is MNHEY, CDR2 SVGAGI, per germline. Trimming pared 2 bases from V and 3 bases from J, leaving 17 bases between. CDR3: CASSYLSPARHYEQYF. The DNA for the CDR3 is TGTGCCAGCAGTTACCTCTCCCCCGCGAGGCACTACGAGCAGTACTTC.

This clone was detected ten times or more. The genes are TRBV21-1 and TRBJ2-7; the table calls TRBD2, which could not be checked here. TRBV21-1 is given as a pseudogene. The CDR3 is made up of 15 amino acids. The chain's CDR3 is CASSRTSGRLYEQYF. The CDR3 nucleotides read TGTGCCAGCAGCCGAACTAGCGGGAGGCTGTACGAGCAGTACTTC.

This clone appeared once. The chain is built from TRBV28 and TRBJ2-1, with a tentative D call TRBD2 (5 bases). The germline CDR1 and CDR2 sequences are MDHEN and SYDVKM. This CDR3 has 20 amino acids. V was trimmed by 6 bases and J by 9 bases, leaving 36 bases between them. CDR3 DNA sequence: TGTGCCAGCAGGACCCTCGAAGCAGCGTCGCGCAGAGGGTTATTGGGTGAGCAGTTCTTC. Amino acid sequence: CASRTLEAASRRGLLGEQFF.

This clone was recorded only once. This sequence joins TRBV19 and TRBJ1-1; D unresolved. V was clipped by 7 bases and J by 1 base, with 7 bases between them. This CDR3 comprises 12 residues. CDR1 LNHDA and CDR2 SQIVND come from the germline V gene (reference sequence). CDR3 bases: TGTGCCAGTATCGGGAGGAACACTGAAGCTTTCTTT. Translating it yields CASIGRNTEAFF.

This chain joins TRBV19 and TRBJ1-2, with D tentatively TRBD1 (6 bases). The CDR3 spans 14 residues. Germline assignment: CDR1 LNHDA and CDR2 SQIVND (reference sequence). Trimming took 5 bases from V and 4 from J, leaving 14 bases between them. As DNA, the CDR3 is TGTGCCAGTAGTCTAACAGGGAGCTCCTATGGCTACACCTTC. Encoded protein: CASSLTGSSYGYTF.

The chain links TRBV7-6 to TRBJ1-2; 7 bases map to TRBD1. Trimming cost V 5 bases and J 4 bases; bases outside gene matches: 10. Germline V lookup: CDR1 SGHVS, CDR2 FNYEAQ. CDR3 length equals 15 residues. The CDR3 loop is CASSRSGTAFYGYTF. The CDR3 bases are TGTGCCAGCAGCCGCTCAGGGACAGCTTTCTATGGCTACACCTTC.

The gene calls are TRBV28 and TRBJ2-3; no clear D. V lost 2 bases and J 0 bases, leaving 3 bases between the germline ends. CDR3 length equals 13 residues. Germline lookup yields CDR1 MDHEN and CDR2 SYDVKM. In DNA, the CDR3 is TGTGCCAGCAGTTTAGGCAGCACAGATACGCAGTATTTT. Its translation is CASSLGSTDTQYF.

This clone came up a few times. In DNA, the CDR3 is TGTGCCAGCAGCTCGACGGCGGGGACAGTAGATGAAAAACTGTTTTTT. Residues: CASSSTAGTVDEKLFF. V usage is TRBV7-2 and J usage is TRBJ1-4; 7 bases are a match to TRBD1. Germline-derived CDR1 and CDR2 are SGHTA and FQGNSA. The CDR3 has 16 residues. V was pared by 4 bases and J by 6 bases, with 11 bases of the junction left unmatched.

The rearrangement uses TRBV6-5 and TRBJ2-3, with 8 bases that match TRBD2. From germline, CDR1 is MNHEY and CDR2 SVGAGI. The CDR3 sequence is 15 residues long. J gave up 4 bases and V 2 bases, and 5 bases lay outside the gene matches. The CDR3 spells CASSYRAGVSDTQYF. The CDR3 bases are TGTGCCAGCAGTTACCGAGCGGGAGTGTCAGATACGCAGTATTTT.

The CDR3 sequence: CASSLAAQAYEQYF. As DNA, the CDR3 is TGTGCCAGCAGCTTAGCGGCGCAGGCCTACGAGCAGTACTTC. The chain employs TRBV11-2 and TRBJ2-7; D unclear. There are 14 residues in the CDR3. V was clipped by 1 base and J by 2 bases, with 9 bases between them. The V gene's germline CDR1 is SGHAT and CDR2 FQNNGV.

CDR3 region: CASSQDLSGDDSSTDTQYF. CDR3 sequence (DNA): TGCGCCAGCAGCCAAGATCTTTCCGGAGATGACTCTAGCACAGATACGCAGTATTTT. The rearrangement joins TRBV4-1 to TRBJ2-3; D ambiguous. Per germline, CDR1 MGHRA and CDR2 YSYEKL. This CDR3 has 19 residues. The ends were cut back, 0 bases at V and 0 bases at J, with 19 bases in the middle.

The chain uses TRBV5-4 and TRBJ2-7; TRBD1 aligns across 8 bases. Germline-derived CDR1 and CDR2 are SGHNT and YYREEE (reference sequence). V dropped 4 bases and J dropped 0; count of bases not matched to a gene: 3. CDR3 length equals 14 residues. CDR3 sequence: CASSLQGVSYEQYF. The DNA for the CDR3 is TGTGCCAGCAGCCTACAGGGGGTCTCCTACGAGCAGTACTTC. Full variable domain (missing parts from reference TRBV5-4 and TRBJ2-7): ETGVTQSPTHLIKTRGQQVTLRCSSQSGHNTVSWYQQALGQGPQFIFQYYREEENGRGNFPPRFSGLQFPNYSSELNVNALELDDSALYLCASSLQGVSYEQYFGPGTRLTVT.

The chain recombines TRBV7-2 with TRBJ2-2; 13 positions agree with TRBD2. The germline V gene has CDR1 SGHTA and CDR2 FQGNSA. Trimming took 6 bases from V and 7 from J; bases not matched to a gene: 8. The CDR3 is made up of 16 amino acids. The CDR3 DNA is TGTGCCAGCAGGGCCGGGACTAGCGGGAAGTTCGGGGAGCTGTTTTTT. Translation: CASRAGTSGKFGELFF.

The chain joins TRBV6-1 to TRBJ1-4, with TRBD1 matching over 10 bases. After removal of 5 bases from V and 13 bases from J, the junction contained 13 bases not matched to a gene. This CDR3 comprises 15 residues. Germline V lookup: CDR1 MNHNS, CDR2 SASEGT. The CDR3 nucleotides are TGTGCCAGCAGTCGAGACCGGGACAGGGGCACTCTACTGTTTTTT. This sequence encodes CASSRDRDRGTLLFF.

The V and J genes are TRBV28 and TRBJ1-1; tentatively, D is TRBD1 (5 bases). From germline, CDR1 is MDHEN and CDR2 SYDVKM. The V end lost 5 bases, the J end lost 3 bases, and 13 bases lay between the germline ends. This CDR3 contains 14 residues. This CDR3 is CASSGHGGHTEAFF. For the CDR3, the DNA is TGTGCCAGCAGTGGACACGGGGGTCACACTGAAGCTTTCTTT.

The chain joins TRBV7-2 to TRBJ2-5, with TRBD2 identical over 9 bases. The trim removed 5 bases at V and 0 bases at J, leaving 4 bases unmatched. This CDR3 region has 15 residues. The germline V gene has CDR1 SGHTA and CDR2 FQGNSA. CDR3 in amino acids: CASSRTSAYQETQYF. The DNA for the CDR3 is TGTGCCAGCAGCCGGACTAGCGCCTACCAAGAGACCCAGTACTTC.

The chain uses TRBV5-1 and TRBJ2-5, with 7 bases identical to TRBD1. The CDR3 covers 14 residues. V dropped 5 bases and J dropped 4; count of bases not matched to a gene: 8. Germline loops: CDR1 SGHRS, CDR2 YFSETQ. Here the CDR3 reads CASRSTGVGETQYF. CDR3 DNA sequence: TGCGCCAGCAGATCAACAGGGGTTGGAGAGACCCAGTACTTC.

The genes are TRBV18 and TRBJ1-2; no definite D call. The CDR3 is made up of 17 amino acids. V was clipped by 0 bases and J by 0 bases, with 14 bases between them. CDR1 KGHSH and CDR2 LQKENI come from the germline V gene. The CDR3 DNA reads TGTGCCAGCTCACCACCGGAAGGAGGGAGTTCTAACTATGGCTACACCTTC. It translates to CASSPPEGGSSNYGYTF.

The CDR3 DNA follows: TGTGCCAGCAGCCGTAGCGGGAGGGCCTTCATTAATGAGCAGTTCTTC. It is translated as CASSRSGRAFINEQFF. This chain uses TRBV27 with TRBJ2-1, with TRBD2 matching over 11 bases. The trim removed 6 bases at V and 7 bases at J, leaving 11 bases unmatched. CDR1 is MNHEY, CDR2 SMNVEV, per germline (reference sequence). The CDR3 contains 16 residues.

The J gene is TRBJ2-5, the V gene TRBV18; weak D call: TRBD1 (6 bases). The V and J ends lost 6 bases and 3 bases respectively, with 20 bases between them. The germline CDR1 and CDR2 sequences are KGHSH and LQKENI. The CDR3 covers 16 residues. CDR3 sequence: CASSRLSGQGKETQYF. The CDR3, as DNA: TGTGCCAGCTCTCGGTTATCGGGACAAGGCAAAGAGACCCAGTACTTC.

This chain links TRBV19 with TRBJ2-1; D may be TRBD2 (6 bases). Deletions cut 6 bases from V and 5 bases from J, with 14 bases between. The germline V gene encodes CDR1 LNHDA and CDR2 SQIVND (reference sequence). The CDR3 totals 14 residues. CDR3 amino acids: CASSPRDLNNEQFF. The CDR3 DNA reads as TGTGCCAGTAGCCCTCGGGACTTGAACAATGAGCAGTTCTTC.

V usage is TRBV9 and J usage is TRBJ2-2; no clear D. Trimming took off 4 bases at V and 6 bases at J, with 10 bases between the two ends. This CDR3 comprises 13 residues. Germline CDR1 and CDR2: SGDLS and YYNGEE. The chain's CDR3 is CASSLSIPGELFF. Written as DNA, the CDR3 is TGTGCCAGCAGCCTTAGCATCCCCGGGGAGCTGTTTTTT.

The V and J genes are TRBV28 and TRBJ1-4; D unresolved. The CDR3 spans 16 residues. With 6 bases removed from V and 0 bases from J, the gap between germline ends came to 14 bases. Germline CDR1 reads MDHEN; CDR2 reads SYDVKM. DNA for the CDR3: TGTGCCAGCAGACCAATGCGGTCAGCAACTAATGAAAAACTGTTTTTT. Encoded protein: CASRPMRSATNEKLFF.